The rows below give T cell receptor beta chains drawn from one sample of a study of CD8 T cells in ankylosing spondylitis. In TCRdb, the 5' RACE reads were re-called with MiXCR into one record per CDR3 protein. The sample includes about 360,000 distinct CDR3 sequences, 20% of them seen just once. The source material was blood, either unsorted or a sorted T cell fraction (not recorded which). These receptors all come from a male donor with ankylosing spondylitis or in good health (not recorded which). Each CDR3 is given with its conserved first and last residue. Each record gives: CDR3 protein, CDR3 DNA, clone size, CDR3 length, J gene, V gene, D gene. D genes are given only for firm matches. Only some rows state a clone size, as once, few, many or a class for expanded clones.

cdr3_aa: CASSQLGLSDTQYF
cdr3_nt: TGCGCCAGCAGCCAACTAGGTCTCTCAGATACGCAGTATTTT
clone_size: few
cdr3_length: 14
j_call: TRBJ2-3
v_call: TRBV4-1
d_call: .

cdr3_aa: CTSRGAREKLFF
cdr3_nt: TGCACCTCCCGAGGGGCAAGAGAAAAACTGTTTTTT
clone_size: .
cdr3_length: 12
j_call: TRBJ1-4
v_call: TRBV20-1
d_call: .

cdr3_aa: CAISESLAGLTDTQYF
cdr3_nt: TGTGCCATCAGTGAGTCACTAGCGGGGTTGACAGATACGCAGTATTTT
clone_size: .
cdr3_length: 16
j_call: TRBJ2-3
v_call: TRBV10-3
d_call: TRBD2

cdr3_aa: CASSHPFPSGGALYQETQYF
cdr3_nt: TGTGCCAGCAGCCACCCTTTCCCTAGCGGGGGGGCCCTATACCAAGAGACCCAGTACTTC
clone_size: .
cdr3_length: 20
j_call: TRBJ2-5
v_call: TRBV11-2
d_call: TRBD2

cdr3_aa: CASNSGASSYEQYF
cdr3_nt: TGTGCCAGTAATAGCGGGGCGAGCTCCTACGAGCAGTACTTC
clone_size: .
cdr3_length: 14
j_call: TRBJ2-7
v_call: TRBV9
d_call: TRBD2

cdr3_aa: CASSPYKNTEAFF
cdr3_nt: TGTGCCAGCAGTCCATACAAGAACACTGAAGCTTTCTTT
clone_size: few
cdr3_length: 13
j_call: TRBJ1-1
v_call: TRBV12-3/TRBV12-4
d_call: .

cdr3_aa: CASSPIDSGLPDTQYF
cdr3_nt: TGTGCCAGCAGTCCCATCGACTCGGGACTACCGGATACGCAGTATTTT
clone_size: .
cdr3_length: 16
j_call: TRBJ2-3
v_call: TRBV28
d_call: TRBD2

cdr3_aa: CASSTTPRSYNEQFF
cdr3_nt: TGTGCCAGCAGCACCACCCCCCGCAGTTACAATGAGCAGTTCTTC
clone_size: .
cdr3_length: 15
j_call: TRBJ2-1
v_call: TRBV12-3/TRBV12-4
d_call: .

cdr3_aa: CASSVGGGARDTQYF
cdr3_nt: TGTGCCAGCAGCGTAGGTGGGGGGGCCCGTGATACGCAGTATTTT
clone_size: few
cdr3_length: 15
j_call: TRBJ2-3
v_call: TRBV9
d_call: .

cdr3_aa: CASSVSGYSYEQYF
cdr3_nt: TGTGCCAGCAGTGTTTCCGGGTACTCCTACGAGCAGTACTTC
clone_size: few
cdr3_length: 14
j_call: TRBJ2-7
v_call: TRBV12-3/TRBV12-4
d_call: .

cdr3_aa: CSASGEDSYEQYF
cdr3_nt: TGCAGTGCTAGTGGGGAGGACTCCTACGAGCAGTACTTC
clone_size: .
cdr3_length: 13
j_call: TRBJ2-7
v_call: TRBV20-1
d_call: .

cdr3_aa: CASSVSGGRLDTQYF
cdr3_nt: TGTGCCAGCAGTGTAAGCGGGGGCCGATTAGATACGCAGTATTTT
clone_size: many
cdr3_length: 15
j_call: TRBJ2-3
v_call: TRBV2
d_call: TRBD2

cdr3_aa: CASSLPDSPLHF
cdr3_nt: TGTGCCAGCAGCTTGCCAGATTCACCCCTCCACTTT
clone_size: many
cdr3_length: 12
j_call: TRBJ1-6
v_call: TRBV5-5
d_call: .

cdr3_aa: CASSPPGLAGQYNEQFF
cdr3_nt: TGCGCCAGCAGCCCCCCGGGATTAGCGGGGCAATACAATGAGCAGTTCTTC
clone_size: few
cdr3_length: 17
j_call: TRBJ2-1
v_call: TRBV4-1
d_call: TRBD2

cdr3_aa: CASSITWDSQETQYF
cdr3_nt: TGCGCCAGCAGCATCACATGGGACAGCCAAGAGACCCAGTACTTC
clone_size: few
cdr3_length: 15
j_call: TRBJ2-5
v_call: TRBV5-1
d_call: TRBD1

cdr3_aa: CASSLSPAMNTEAFF
cdr3_nt: TGTGCCAGCAGTTTATCTCCGGCCATGAACACTGAAGCTTTCTTT
clone_size: few
cdr3_length: 15
j_call: TRBJ1-1
v_call: TRBV12-3/TRBV12-4
d_call: .

cdr3_aa: CASSSETGFGDEQYF
cdr3_nt: TGCGCCAGCAGCTCAGAGACAGGGTTCGGCGACGAGCAGTACTTC
clone_size: .
cdr3_length: 15
j_call: TRBJ2-7
v_call: TRBV5-1
d_call: TRBD1

cdr3_aa: CSAMDRVNEQYF
cdr3_nt: TGCAGCGCCATGGACAGGGTCAACGAGCAGTACTTC
clone_size: .
cdr3_length: 12
j_call: TRBJ2-7
v_call: TRBV29-1
d_call: TRBD1

cdr3_aa: CASSEGTGGSPLHF
cdr3_nt: TGTGCCAGCAGCGAGGGGACAGGGGGATCACCCCTCCACTTT
clone_size: .
cdr3_length: 14
j_call: TRBJ1-6
v_call: TRBV5-5
d_call: TRBD1

cdr3_aa: CASSQDLRPDTQYF
cdr3_nt: TGCGCCAGCAGCCAAGATCTCAGGCCAGATACGCAGTATTTT
clone_size: .
cdr3_length: 14
j_call: TRBJ2-3
v_call: TRBV4-1
d_call: .

cdr3_aa: CASSSSGGNSYEQYF
cdr3_nt: TGTGCCAGCAGTTCCAGCGGGGGGAACTCCTACGAGCAGTACTTC
clone_size: .
cdr3_length: 15
j_call: TRBJ2-7
v_call: TRBV28
d_call: TRBD2

cdr3_aa: CASSQYAYEQYF
cdr3_nt: TGTGCCAGCAGCCAATACGCCTACGAGCAGTACTTC
clone_size: .
cdr3_length: 12
j_call: TRBJ2-7
v_call: TRBV7-6
d_call: .

cdr3_aa: CATSRDRDPGELFF
cdr3_nt: TGTGCCACCAGCAGGGACAGGGATCCCGGGGAGCTGTTTTTT
clone_size: few
cdr3_length: 14
j_call: TRBJ2-2
v_call: TRBV15
d_call: TRBD1

cdr3_aa: CASSLGEQGTYNEQFF
cdr3_nt: TGTGCCAGCAGCTTAGGGGAGCAGGGAACCTACAATGAGCAGTTCTTC
clone_size: .
cdr3_length: 16
j_call: TRBJ2-1
v_call: TRBV7-9
d_call: .

cdr3_aa: CASSRKRGGGETQYF
cdr3_nt: TGTGCCAGCAGCCGAAAGCGGGGCGGGGGGGAGACCCAGTACTTC
clone_size: .
cdr3_length: 15
j_call: TRBJ2-5
v_call: TRBV7-6
d_call: TRBD2

cdr3_aa: CASSLRDLLNSPLHF
cdr3_nt: TGTGCCAGCAGCCTCCGGGACCTTCTTAATTCACCCCTCCACTTT
clone_size: .
cdr3_length: 15
j_call: TRBJ1-6
v_call: TRBV2
d_call: .

cdr3_aa: CASSLTRSEQYF
cdr3_nt: TGTGCCAGCAGCCTGACTAGATCCGAGCAGTACTTC
clone_size: .
cdr3_length: 12
j_call: TRBJ2-7
v_call: TRBV9
d_call: .

cdr3_aa: CASHSASGELFF
cdr3_nt: TGTGCCAGCCATAGTGCGTCCGGGGAGCTGTTTTTT
clone_size: few
cdr3_length: 12
j_call: TRBJ2-2
v_call: TRBV6-5
d_call: .

cdr3_aa: CASSAPTGVDEQFF
cdr3_nt: TGCGCCAGCAGCGCACCGACAGGGGTGGATGAGCAGTTCTTC
clone_size: many
cdr3_length: 14
j_call: TRBJ2-1
v_call: TRBV5-1
d_call: TRBD1

cdr3_aa: CASSLALRTANVLTF
cdr3_nt: TGTGCCAGCAGCTTAGCCCTCAGGACGGCCAACGTCCTGACTTTC
clone_size: few
cdr3_length: 15
j_call: TRBJ2-6
v_call: TRBV7-9
d_call: .

cdr3_aa: CASSPMAWGSNYGYTF
cdr3_nt: TGTGCCAGCAGCCCGATGGCGTGGGGATCTAACTATGGCTACACCTTC
clone_size: .
cdr3_length: 16
j_call: TRBJ1-2
v_call: TRBV28
d_call: .

cdr3_aa: CASTPGGLTDTQYF
cdr3_nt: TGTGCCAGCACCCCGGGGGGGCTCACAGATACGCAGTATTTT
clone_size: .
cdr3_length: 14
j_call: TRBJ2-3
v_call: TRBV7-9
d_call: TRBD2

cdr3_aa: CASSSLGAGETQYF
cdr3_nt: TGTGCCAGCAGCTCCCTTGGAGCGGGAGAGACCCAGTACTTC
clone_size: .
cdr3_length: 14
j_call: TRBJ2-5
v_call: TRBV11-2
d_call: .

cdr3_aa: CASSTPRLAGGETQYF
cdr3_nt: TGTGCCAGCAGTACCCCCCGACTAGCGGGGGGGGAGACCCAGTACTTC
clone_size: few
cdr3_length: 16
j_call: TRBJ2-5
v_call: TRBV6-1
d_call: TRBD2

cdr3_aa: CAISGTLTPYEQYF
cdr3_nt: TGTGCCATCAGTGGAACCCTGACCCCCTACGAGCAGTACTTC
clone_size: few
cdr3_length: 14
j_call: TRBJ2-7
v_call: TRBV10-3
d_call: .

cdr3_aa: CASREGGTAKNIQYF
cdr3_nt: TGTGCCAGCAGAGAAGGAGGGACAGCCAAAAACATTCAGTACTTC
clone_size: few
cdr3_length: 15
j_call: TRBJ2-4
v_call: TRBV25-1
d_call: .

cdr3_aa: CASSFLGGGITGELFF
cdr3_nt: TGTGCCAGCAGCTTCCTAGGCGGGGGAATTACCGGGGAGCTGTTTTTT
clone_size: .
cdr3_length: 16
j_call: TRBJ2-2
v_call: TRBV7-9
d_call: TRBD2

cdr3_aa: CASRSTSSSYNEQFF
cdr3_nt: TGTGCCAGCAGATCAACATCGAGCTCCTACAATGAGCAGTTCTTC
clone_size: few
cdr3_length: 15
j_call: TRBJ2-1
v_call: TRBV6-1
d_call: .

cdr3_aa: CASVPGQVGGGPEQFF
cdr3_nt: TGTGCCAGCGTCCCGGGACAAGTTGGAGGAGGGCCTGAGCAGTTCTTC
clone_size: few
cdr3_length: 16
j_call: TRBJ2-1
v_call: TRBV11-2
d_call: .